This T cell receptor (beta chain) was found in a study of cytomegalovirus exposure and HLA in healthy donors (dated by TCRdb to 2015 to 2018). In the study overall: According to a later analysis, the 120 or so validation repertoires were produced on the same platform as the approximately 600 repertoires of the first cohort. Besides the first cohort of about 730 subjects, a separate validation cohort made up of roughly 120 different subjects was used. The study combined high-throughput TCR immunosequencing, statistical association of individual TCRs with disease status, and machine learning to predict cytomegalovirus infection status. The study aimed to test whether signatures of past pathogen exposure could be identified by cataloging public T cell receptors. General findings and caveats noted by the study authors: The authors suggested that the approach could potentially be generalized to other disease states and immunological phenotypes. Of the cluster scores, around 95% were above 0 in a later analysis, which found that TCRs clustered in the first cohort also tended to co-occur in the approximately 120 validation repertoires. Three of the identified cytomegalovirus-associated TCR beta chains were confirmed in vitro to be specific for cytomegalovirus antigens. The study listed approximately 150 TCR beta chains as associated with cytomegalovirus. Most TCR sequences were observed very rarely across donors, whereas some public TCRs were present in many individuals. The classifier was reported to diagnose cytomegalovirus status with high specificity and sensitivity in both the original and validation cohorts. All 120 or so repertoires were used to score co-occurrence in the validation cohort in a later analysis, because that analysis had no HLA typing for the cohort.

Details on this clone: What antigen it recognizes has not been identified. No base qualities exist here, and no much larger clone lies one base off it.

The library was produced with the immunoSEQ multiplex PCR assay. From the authors' description of their analysis: A statistical classification framework was developed to diagnose cytomegalovirus status using the catalog of TCR beta chain sequences. TCRdb's version of the immuneACCESS table is confined to in-frame rearrangements and falls short of the full clone set. An unresolved V gene accounts for under half of the shortfall where checked; the remainder is of unknown origin. V, J and clone size are those of that table, while D and trimming were read from the DNA. The sample table shows about 200,000 clones, and roughly 82% are seen once. Roughly 1.5% of the sample lies in the top ten. Its CDR3 holds 16 amino acids, cysteine through phenylalanine. Solely the CDR3 DNA is kept, with 48 bases framed from the first base. V loses 0 bases at its end and J loses 5 bases; junction bases beyond the gene matches: 6. CDR1 SGHNT and CDR2 YENEEA were looked up in the germline V gene.

The donors were included in the validation cohort of over a hundred subjects, a group kept apart from the 666-subject first cohort. The clonotype comes from a woman aged 18-35 years in good health and CMV-seronegative. Input material: PBMCs. Rearrangement joined TRBV11-3 to TRBJ2-5; 10 central nucleotides agree with TRBD1. The CDR3 reads CASSLDLGQGFETQYF. The bases read TGTGCCAGCAGCTTAGATTTGGGACAGGGGTTTGAGACCCAGTACTTC.